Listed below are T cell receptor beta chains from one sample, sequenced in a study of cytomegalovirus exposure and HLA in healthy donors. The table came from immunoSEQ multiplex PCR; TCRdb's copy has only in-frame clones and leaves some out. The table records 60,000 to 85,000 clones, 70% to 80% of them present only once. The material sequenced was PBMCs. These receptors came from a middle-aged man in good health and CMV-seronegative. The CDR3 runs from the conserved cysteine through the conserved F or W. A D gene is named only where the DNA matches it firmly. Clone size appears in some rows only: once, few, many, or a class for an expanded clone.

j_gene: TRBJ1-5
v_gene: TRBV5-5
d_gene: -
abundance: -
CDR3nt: TGTGCCAGCAGCTTTCAGGGGCACGGGCAGCCCCAGCATTTT
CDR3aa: CASSFQGHGQPQHF

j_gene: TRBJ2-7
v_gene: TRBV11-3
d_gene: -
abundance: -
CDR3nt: TGTGCCAGCAGCCCAGGGGACAACTTCTACGAGCAGTACTTC
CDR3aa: CASSPGDNFYEQYF

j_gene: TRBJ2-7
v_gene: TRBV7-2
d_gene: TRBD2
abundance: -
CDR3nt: TGTGCCAGCAGCTTTTATAGCGGGGGAACCTACGAGCAGTACTTC
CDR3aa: CASSFYSGGTYEQYF

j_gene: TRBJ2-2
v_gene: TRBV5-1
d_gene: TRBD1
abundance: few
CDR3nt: TGCGCCAGCAGCCCGGGACAGACGAACACCGGGGAGCTGTTTTTT
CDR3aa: CASSPGQTNTGELFF

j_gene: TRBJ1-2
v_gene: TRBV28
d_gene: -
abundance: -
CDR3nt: TGTGCCAGCAGTATCTACAGGGCGGATGGCTACACCTTC
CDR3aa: CASSIYRADGYTF

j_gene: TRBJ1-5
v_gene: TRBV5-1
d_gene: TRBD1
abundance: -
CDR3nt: TGCGCCAGCAGCTTTGGGGCCATTGGGACAGTCAATCAGCCCCAGCATTTT
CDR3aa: CASSFGAIGTVNQPQHF

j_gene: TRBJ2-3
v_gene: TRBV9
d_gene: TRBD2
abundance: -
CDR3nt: TGTGCCAGCACAACTAGCGGGGGGGCTGATACGCAGTATTTT
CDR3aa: CASTTSGGADTQYF

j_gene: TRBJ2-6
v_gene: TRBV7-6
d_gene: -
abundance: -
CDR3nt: TGTGCCAGCAGCTTAGCGCGGGATGGTGCTGGGGCCAACGTCCTGACTTTC
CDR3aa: CASSLARDGAGANVLTF

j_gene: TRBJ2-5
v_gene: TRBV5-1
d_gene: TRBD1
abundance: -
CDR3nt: TGCGCCAGCAGCCTGGGGACAGGGGCGGCAGAGACCCAGTACTTC
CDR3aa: CASSLGTGAAETQYF

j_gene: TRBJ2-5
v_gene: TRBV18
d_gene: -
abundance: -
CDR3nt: TGTGCCAGCTCACCGAGGAGCGGGGAGACCCAGTACTTC
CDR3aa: CASSPRSGETQYF

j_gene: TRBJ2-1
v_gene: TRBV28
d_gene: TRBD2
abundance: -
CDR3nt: TGTGCCAGCAGTTCTCCGGGACTAGCGGGGGGGCACGAGCAGTTCTTC
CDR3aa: CASSSPGLAGGHEQFF

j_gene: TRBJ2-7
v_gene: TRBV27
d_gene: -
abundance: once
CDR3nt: TGTGCCAGCAGTTCCGAACAGGGATTGGGCTACGAGCAGTACTTC
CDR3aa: CASSSEQGLGYEQYF

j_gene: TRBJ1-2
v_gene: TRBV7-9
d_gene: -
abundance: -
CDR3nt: TGTGCCAGCAGCTCGGGAAACAACTATGGCTACACCTTC
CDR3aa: CASSSGNNYGYTF

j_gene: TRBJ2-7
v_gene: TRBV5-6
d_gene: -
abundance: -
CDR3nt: TGTGCCAGCAGCGCAGACAATTCCTACGAGCAGTACTTC
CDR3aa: CASSADNSYEQYF

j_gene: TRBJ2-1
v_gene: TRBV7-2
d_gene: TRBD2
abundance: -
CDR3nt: TGTGCCAGCAGCTTCTTAGGACTAGCGGGGGGTTACAATGAGCAGTTCTTC
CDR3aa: CASSFLGLAGGYNEQFF

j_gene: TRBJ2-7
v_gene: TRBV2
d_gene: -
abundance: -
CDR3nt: TGTGCCAGCAGTGAACGGGATTACGAGCAGTACTTC
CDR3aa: CASSERDYEQYF

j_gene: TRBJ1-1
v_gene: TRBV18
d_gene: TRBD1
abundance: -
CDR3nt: TGTGCCAGCTCACCCGACAGGGGCGGCACTGAAGCTTTCTTT
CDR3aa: CASSPDRGGTEAFF

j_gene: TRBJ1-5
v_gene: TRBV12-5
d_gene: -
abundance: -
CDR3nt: TGTGCTAGTGGTTTGGGGGGCCTGGATCAGCCCCAGCATTTT
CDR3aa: CASGLGGLDQPQHF

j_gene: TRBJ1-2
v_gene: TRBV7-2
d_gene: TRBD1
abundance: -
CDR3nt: TGTGCCAGCAGCTCCGCGACAGGGGCGCGGGGCTACACCTTC
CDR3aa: CASSSATGARGYTF

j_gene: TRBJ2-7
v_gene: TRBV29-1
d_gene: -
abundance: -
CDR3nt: TGCAGCGTCGTCCAGCAGGGGGGCGAATACGAGCAGTACTTC
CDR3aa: CSVVQQGGEYEQYF

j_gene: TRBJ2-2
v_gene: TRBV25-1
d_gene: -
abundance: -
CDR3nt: TGTGCCAGCAGTGGCGGGGTTACCGGGGAGCTGTTTTTT
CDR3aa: CASSGGVTGELFF

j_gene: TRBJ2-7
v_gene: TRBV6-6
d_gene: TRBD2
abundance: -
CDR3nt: TGTGCCAGCAGTTCGTCGCGGGCGGGGGCCTACGAGCAGTACTTC
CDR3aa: CASSSSRAGAYEQYF

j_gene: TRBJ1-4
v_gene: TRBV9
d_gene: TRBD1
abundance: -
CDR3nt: TGTGCCAGCAGCGTCCGGGACAGTAATGAAAAACTGTTTTTT
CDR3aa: CASSVRDSNEKLFF

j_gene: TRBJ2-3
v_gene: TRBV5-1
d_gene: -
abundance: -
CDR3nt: TGCGCCAGCAGCTTCCGCACATCCCCCACAGATACGCAGTATTTT
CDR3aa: CASSFRTSPTDTQYF

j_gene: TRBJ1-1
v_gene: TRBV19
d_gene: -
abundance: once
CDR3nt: TGTGCCAGTAGTATCAACAGGGCGAACACTGAAGCTTTCTTT
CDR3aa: CASSINRANTEAFF

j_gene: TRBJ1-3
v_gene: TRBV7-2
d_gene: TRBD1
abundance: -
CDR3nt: TGTGCCAGCAGCTGGGGACAGTCTGGAAACACCATATATTTT
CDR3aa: CASSWGQSGNTIYF

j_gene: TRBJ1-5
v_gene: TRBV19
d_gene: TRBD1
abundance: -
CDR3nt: TGTGCCAGTACCGGGACAGGGGGCAATCAGCCCCAGCATTTT
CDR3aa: CASTGTGGNQPQHF

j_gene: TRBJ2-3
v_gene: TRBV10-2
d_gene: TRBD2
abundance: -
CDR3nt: TGCGCCAGCAGTGCCCCTAGCGGGGGGGCGGATACGCAGTATTTT
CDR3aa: CASSAPSGGADTQYF

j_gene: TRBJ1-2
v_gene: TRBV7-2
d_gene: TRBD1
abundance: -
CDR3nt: TGTGCCAGCAGCCCAAACCCGGGACAGGGGCGAGGGAACTATGGCTACACTTTC
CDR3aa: CASSPNPGQGRGNYGYTF

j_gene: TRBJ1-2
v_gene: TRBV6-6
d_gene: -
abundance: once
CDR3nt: TGTGCCAGCAGTTACTCGAAGGGAGTCTATGGCTACACCTTC
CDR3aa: CASSYSKGVYGYTF

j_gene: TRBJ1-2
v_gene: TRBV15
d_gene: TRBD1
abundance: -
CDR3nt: TGTGCCACCAGCCCCCAGCTAGGGACAGAAGGCTACACCTTC
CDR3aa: CATSPQLGTEGYTF

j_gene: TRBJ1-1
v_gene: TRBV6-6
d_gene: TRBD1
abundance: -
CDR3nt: TGTGCCAGCAGTAACCAGGGACAGGGAAACACTGAAGCTTTCTTT
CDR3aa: CASSNQGQGNTEAFF

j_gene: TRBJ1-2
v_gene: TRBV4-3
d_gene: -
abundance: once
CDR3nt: TGCGCCAGCAGCCAAGTTCCCTCCTATGGCTACACCTTC
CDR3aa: CASSQVPSYGYTF

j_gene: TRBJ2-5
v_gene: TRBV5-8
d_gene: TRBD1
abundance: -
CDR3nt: TGTGCCAGCAGCTTGGCGGCAGGGGGAAAGACCCAGTACTTC
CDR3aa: CASSLAAGGKTQYF

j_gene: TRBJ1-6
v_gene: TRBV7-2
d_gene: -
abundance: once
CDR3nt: TGTGCCAGCAGCTTAGACAGTTACTATAATTCACCCCTCCACTTT
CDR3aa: CASSLDSYYNSPLHF

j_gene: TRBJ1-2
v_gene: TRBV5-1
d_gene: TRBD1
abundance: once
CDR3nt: TGCGCCAGCAGCTCCGGACAGGCTTTTTTTTATGGCTACACCTTC
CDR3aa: CASSSGQAFFYGYTF

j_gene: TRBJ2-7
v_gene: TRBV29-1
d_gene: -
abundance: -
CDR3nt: TGCAGCGTAGGTAAAGGACACAGCTCCTACGAGCAGTACTTC
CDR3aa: CSVGKGHSSYEQYF

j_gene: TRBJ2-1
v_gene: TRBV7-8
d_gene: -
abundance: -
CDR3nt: TGTGCCAGCAGCTTAGAGTCAGGGCCTTACAATGAGCAGTTCTTC
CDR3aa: CASSLESGPYNEQFF

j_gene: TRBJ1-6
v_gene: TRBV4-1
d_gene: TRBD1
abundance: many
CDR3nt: TGCGCCAGCAGCCGGATCCTGGACAGGGATAATTCACCCCTCCACTTT
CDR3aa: CASSRILDRDNSPLHF

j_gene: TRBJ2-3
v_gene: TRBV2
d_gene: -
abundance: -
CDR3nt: TGTGCCAGCAGTGAAGCACGGGATACGCAGTATTTT
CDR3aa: CASSEARDTQYF

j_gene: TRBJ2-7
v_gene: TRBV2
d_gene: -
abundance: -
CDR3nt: TGTGCCAGCACACCAGCCTACGAGCAGTACTTC
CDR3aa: CASTPAYEQYF

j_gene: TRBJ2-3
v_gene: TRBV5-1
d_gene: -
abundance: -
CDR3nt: TGCGCCAGCAGCTTGGGCCTAGCTACAGATACGCAGTATTTT
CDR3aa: CASSLGLATDTQYF

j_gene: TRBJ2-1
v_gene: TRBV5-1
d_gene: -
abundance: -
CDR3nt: TGCGCCAGCAGCTTGGGATCGGATGAGCAGTTCTTC
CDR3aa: CASSLGSDEQFF

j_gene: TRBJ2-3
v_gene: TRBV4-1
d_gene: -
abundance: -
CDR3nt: TGCGCCAGCAGCCCCGTTTTTCCTAGCGACACAGATACGCAGTATTTT
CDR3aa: CASSPVFPSDTDTQYF

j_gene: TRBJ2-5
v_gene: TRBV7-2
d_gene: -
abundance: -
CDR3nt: TGTGCCAGCAGCTTCGGGGATCAAGAGACCCAGTACTTC
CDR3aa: CASSFGDQETQYF

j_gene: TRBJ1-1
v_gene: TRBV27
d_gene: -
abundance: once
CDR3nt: TGTGCCAGCAGTTTATCTGCCGGGAACGCCGAAGCTTTCTTT
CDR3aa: CASSLSAGNAEAFF

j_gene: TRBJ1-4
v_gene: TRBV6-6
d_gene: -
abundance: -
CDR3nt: TGTGCCAGCAGTGGACAGTATAAGATCCGCTTTTTT
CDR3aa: CASSGQYKIRFF

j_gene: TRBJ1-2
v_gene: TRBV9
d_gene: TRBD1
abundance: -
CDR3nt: TGTGCCAGCAGCGCCGACAGGGGTCATGGCTACACCTTC
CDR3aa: CASSADRGHGYTF

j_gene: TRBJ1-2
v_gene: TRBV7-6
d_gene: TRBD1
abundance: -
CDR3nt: TGTGCCAGCAGCTCCCCGGGACAGCAAAGGAATGGCTACACCTTC
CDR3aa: CASSSPGQQRNGYTF

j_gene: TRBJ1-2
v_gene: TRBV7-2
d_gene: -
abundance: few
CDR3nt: TGTGCCAGCAGCCCACCCGGAGACAGGCGTATTGGCTACACCTTC
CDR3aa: CASSPPGDRRIGYTF

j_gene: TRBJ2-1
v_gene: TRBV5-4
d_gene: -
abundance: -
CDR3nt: TGTGCCAGCAGCTTGGCAGGGAATGAGCAGTTCTTC
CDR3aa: CASSLAGNEQFF

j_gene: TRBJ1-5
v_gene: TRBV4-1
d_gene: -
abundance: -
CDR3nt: TGCGCCAGCAGCCAAGATGAGGGTGGCTTTCGGCCCCAGCATTTT
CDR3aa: CASSQDEGGFRPQHF

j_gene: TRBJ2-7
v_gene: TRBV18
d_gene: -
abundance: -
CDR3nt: TGTGCCAGCTCGGCGGGGCTTGTCTCCTACGAGCAGTACTTC
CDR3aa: CASSAGLVSYEQYF

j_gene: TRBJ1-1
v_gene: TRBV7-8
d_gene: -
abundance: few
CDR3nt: TGTGCCAGCAGCCCAGGCATCTCCGTTGCTGAAGCTTTCTTT
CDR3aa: CASSPGISVAEAFF

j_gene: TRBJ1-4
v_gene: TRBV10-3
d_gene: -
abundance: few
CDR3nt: TGTGCCATCAGCGAACTCACAGGGCTTGGAGAAAAACTGTTTTTT
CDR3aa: CAISELTGLGEKLFF